This TCR beta chain originates from a study of beta chain features in type 1 diabetes. A few counts support this clone. The CDR3 totals 14 residues. The germline V gene has CDR1 SGHRS and CDR2 YFSETQ. Deletions cut 5 bases from V and 3 bases from J, with 12 bases between. The isolated RNA, all of it, was reverse transcribed, so expressed TCRB transcripts were what got sequenced. Assay: immunoSEQ multiplex PCR; the TCRdb copy retains only in-frame clones and omits some. The table lists 140,000 or so clones, less than 11% of them singletons. Sequenced material: naive CD4+ T cells from blood. J is TRBJ1-3 and V is TRBV5-1, with D perhaps matching TRBD1 (6 bases). The receptor comes from a man between 18 and 29 years old in good health. CDR3 coding DNA: TGCGCCAGCAGAGCTTTGGACAGTGGAAACACCATATATTTT. The encoded protein is CASRALDSGNTIYF. The whole variable domain, filled in from reference TRBV5-1 and TRBJ1-3, reads KAGVTQTPRYLIKTRGQQVTLSCSPISGHRSVSWYQQTPGQGLQFLFEYFSETQRNKGNFPGRFSGRQFSNSRSEMNVSTLELGDSALYLCASRALDSGNTIYFGEGSWLTVV.